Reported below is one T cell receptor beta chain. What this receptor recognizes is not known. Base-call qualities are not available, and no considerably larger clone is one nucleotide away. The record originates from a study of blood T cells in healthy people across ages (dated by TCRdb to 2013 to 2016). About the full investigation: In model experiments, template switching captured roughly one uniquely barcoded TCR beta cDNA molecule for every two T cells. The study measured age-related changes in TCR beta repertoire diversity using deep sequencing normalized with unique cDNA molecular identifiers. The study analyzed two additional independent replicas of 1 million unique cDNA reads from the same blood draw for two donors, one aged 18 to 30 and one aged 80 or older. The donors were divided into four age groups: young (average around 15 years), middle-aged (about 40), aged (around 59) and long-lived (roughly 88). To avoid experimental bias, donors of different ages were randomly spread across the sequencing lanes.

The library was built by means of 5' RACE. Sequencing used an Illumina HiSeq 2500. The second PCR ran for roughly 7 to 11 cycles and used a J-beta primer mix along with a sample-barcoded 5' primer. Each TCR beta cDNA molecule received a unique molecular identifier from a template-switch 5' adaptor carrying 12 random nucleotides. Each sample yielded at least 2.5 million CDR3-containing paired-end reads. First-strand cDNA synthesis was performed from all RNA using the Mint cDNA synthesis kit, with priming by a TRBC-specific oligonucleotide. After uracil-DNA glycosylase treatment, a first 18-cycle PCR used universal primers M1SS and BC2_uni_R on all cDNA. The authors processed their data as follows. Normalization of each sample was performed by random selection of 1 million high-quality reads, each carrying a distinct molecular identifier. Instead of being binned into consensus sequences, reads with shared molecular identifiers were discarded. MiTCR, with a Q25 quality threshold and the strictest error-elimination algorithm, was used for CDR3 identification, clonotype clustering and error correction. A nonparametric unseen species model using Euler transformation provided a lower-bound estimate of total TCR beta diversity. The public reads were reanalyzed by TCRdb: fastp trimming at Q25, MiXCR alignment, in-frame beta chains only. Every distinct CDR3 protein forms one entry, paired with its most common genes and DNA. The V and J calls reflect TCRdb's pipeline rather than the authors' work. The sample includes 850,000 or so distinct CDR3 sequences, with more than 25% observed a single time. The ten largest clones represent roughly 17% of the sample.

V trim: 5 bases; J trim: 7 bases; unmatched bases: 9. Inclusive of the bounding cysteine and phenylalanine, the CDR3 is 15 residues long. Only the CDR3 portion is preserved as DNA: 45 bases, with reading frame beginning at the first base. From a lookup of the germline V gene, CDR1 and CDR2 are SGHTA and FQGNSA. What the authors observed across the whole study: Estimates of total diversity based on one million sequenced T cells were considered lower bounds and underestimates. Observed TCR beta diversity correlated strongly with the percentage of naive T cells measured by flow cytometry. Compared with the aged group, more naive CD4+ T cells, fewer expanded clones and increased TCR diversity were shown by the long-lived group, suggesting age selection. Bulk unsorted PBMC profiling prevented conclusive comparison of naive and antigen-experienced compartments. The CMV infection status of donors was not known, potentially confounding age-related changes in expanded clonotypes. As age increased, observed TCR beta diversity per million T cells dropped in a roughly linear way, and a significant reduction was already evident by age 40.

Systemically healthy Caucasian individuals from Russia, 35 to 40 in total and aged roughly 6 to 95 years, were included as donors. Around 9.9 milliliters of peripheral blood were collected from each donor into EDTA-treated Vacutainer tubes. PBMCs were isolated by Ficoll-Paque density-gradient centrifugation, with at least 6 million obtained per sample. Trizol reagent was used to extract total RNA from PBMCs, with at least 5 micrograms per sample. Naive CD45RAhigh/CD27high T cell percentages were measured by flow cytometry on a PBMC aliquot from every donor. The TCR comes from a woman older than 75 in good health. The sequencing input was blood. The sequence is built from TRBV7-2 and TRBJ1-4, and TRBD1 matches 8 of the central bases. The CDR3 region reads CASSHRTGWTEKLFF. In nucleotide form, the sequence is TGTGCCAGCAGCCACCGGACAGGGTGGACTGAAAAACTGTTTTTT.